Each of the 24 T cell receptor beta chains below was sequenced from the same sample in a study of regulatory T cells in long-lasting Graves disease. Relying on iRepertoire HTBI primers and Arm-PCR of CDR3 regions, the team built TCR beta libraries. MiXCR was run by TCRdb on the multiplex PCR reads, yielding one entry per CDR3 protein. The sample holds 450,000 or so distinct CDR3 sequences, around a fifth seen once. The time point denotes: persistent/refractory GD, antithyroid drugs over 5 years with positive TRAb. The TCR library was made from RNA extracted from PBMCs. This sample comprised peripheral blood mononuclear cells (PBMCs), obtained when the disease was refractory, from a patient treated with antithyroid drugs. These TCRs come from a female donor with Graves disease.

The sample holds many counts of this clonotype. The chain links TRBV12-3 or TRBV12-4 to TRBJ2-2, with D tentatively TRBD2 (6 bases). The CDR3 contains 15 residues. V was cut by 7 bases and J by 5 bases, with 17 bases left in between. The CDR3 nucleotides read TGTGCCAGCACAATGACGGGAGACGGAACCGGGGAGCTGTTTTTT. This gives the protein CASTMTGDGTGELFF.

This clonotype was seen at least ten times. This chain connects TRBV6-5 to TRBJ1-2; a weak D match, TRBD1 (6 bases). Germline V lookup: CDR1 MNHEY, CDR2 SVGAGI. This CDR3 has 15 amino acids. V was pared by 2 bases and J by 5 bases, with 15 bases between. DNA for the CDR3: TGTGCCAGCAGTTACGCGGGGGCTGCCCCATATGGCTACACCTTC. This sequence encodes CASSYAGAAPYGYTF.

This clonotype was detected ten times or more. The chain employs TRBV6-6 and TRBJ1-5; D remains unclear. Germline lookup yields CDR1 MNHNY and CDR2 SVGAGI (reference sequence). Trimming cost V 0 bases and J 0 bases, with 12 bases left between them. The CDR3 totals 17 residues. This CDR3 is CASSYSLSDYSNQPQHF. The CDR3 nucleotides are TGTGCCAGCAGTTACTCGTTGTCAGACTATAGCAATCAGCCCCAGCATTTT.

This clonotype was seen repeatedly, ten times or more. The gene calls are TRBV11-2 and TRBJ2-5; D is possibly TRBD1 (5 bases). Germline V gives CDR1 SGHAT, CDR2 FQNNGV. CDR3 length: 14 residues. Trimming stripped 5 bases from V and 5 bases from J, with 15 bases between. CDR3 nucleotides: TGTGCCAGCAGCCCTTCAGGGATAGTTGAGACCCAGTACTTC. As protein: CASSPSGIVETQYF.

CDR3 in amino acids: CASSLGAGTGTEAFF. In nucleotides, the CDR3 is TGTGCCAGCAGCTTGGGGGCCGGGACAGGCACTGAAGCTTTCTTT. V gene TRBV5-4 combines with J gene TRBJ1-1; TRBD1 matches at 8 bases. The CDR3 sequence is 15 residues long. Germline CDR1 SGHNT, CDR2 YYREEE (reference sequence). V was pared by 0 bases and J by 4 bases, with 5 bases of the junction left unmatched.

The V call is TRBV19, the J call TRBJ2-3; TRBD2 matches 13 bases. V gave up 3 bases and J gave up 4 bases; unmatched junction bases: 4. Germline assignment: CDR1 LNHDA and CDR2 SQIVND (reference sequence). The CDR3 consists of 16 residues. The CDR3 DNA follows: TGTGCCAGTAGTATCAGGACTAGCGGGAGTGCAGATACGCAGTATTTT. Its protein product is CASSIRTSGSADTQYF.

CDR3 nucleotide sequence: TGTGCCTGGAGTAAGGACTATAATTCACCCCTCCACTTT. Its translation: CAWSKDYNSPLHF. The V gene is TRBV30, the J gene TRBJ1-6; D call uncertain. The V gene's germline CDR1 is GTSNPN and CDR2 SVGIG (reference sequence). This CDR3 is built from 13 residues. With 2 bases removed from V and 3 bases from J, the gap between germline ends came to 5 bases.

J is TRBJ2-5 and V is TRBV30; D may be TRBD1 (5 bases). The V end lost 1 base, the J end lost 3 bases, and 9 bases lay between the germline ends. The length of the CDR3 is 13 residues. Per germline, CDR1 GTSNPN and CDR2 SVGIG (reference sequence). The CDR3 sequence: CAWSGSREETQYF. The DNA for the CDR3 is TGTGCCTGGAGTGGCAGCAGGGAAGAGACCCAGTACTTC.

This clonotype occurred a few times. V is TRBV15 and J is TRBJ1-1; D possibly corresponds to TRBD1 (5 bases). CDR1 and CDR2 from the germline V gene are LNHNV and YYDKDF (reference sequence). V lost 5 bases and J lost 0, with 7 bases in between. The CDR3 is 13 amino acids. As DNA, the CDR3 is TGTGCCACCAGCCGGGACCTGAACACTGAAGCTTTCTTT. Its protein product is CATSRDLNTEAFF.

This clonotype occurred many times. Here the CDR3 DNA reads TGTGCCAGCAGTTTAGAAGGGTCAGAAAAGAACACCGGGGAGCTGTTTTTT. Protein product: CASSLEGSEKNTGELFF. The chain couples TRBV12-3 or TRBV12-4 to TRBJ2-2; no firm D call. V lost 1 base, J lost 1 base, and 13 bases lay in between. CDR3 length: 17 amino acids.

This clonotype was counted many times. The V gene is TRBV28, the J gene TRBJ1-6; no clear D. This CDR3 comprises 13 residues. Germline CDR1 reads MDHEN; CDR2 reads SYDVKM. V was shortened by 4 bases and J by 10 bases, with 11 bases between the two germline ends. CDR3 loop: CASSSTARSPLHF. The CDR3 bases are TGTGCCAGCAGTTCCACGGCAAGATCACCCCTCCACTTT.

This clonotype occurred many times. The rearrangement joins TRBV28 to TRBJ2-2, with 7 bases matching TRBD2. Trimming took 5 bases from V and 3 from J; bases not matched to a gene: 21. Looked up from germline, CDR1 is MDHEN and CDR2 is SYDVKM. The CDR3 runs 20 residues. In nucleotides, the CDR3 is TGTGCCAGCAGTCTCCCCCCTCCCTGGGACTACCGCGGGGACACCGGGGAGCTGTTTTTT. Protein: CASSLPPPWDYRGDTGELFF. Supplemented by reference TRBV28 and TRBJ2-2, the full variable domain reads DVKVTQSSRYLVKRTGEKVFLECVQDMDHENMFWYRQDPGLGLRLIYFSYDVKMKEKGDIPEGYSVSREKKERFSLILESASTNQTSMYLCASSLPPPWDYRGDTGELFFGEGSRLTVL.

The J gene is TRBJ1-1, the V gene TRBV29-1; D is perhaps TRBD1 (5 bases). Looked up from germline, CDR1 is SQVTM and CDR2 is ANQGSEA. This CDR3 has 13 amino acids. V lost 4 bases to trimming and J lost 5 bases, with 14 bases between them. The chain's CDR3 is CSVVEGQGTEAFF. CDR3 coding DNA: TGCAGCGTTGTGGAGGGGCAGGGAACTGAAGCTTTCTTT.

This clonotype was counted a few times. The CDR3 spells CASSTERIPHTYEQYF. The DNA of the CDR3 is TGTGCCAGCAGCACCGAGCGGATCCCACATACCTACGAGCAGTACTTC. This chain connects TRBV6-1 to TRBJ2-7; maybe TRBD2 (5 bases). Germline V gene data show CDR1 as MNHNS and CDR2 as SASEGT. V lost 6 bases, J lost 2 bases, and 20 bases lay in between. This CDR3 has 16 amino acids.

The CDR3 reads CASSRHSDSYGYTF. CDR3 coding DNA: TGTGCCAGCAGCCGACATTCGGACAGCTATGGCTACACCTTC. This chain joins TRBV28 and TRBJ1-2; D is possibly TRBD1 (6 bases). Trimming removed 6 bases from V and 4 bases from J, with 15 bases in between. The CDR3 has 14 amino acids. Germline values: CDR1 MDHEN, CDR2 SYDVKM.

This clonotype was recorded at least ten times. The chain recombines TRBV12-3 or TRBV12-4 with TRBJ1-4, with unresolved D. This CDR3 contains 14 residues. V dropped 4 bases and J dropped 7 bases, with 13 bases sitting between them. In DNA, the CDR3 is TGTGCCAGCAGTTCCAAGACGGCCCCTGAAAAACTGTTTTTT. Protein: CASSSKTAPEKLFF.

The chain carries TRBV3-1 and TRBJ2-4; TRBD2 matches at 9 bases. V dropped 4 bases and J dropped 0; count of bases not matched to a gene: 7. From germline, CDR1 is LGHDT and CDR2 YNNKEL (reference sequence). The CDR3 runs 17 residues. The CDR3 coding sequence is TGTGCCAGCAGCCCCAGTGCGGGGGGGCTAGCCAAAAACATTCAGTACTTC. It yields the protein CASSPSAGGLAKNIQYF.

Written as DNA, the CDR3 is TGTGCCAGTAGCTCGTCCAGGGGACATGACATTCAGTACTTC. It encodes CASSSSRGHDIQYF. The chain uses TRBV19 and TRBJ2-4; TRBD1 might be the D (6 bases). The V gene's germline CDR1 is LNHDA and CDR2 SQIVND (reference sequence). The CDR3 length is 14 residues. Trimming took off 6 bases at V and 8 bases at J, with 17 bases between the two ends.

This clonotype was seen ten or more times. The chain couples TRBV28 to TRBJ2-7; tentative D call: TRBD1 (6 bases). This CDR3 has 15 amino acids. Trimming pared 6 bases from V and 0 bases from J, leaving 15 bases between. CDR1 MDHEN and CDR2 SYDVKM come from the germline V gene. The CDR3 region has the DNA TGTGCCAGCAGCCGTTCGGACAGTAGCTCCTACGAGCAGTACTTC. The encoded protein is CASSRSDSSSYEQYF.

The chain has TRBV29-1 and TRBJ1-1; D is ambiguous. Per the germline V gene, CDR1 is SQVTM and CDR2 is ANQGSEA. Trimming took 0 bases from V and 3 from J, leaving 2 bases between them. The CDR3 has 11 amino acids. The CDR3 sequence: CSVEEYTEAFF. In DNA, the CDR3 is TGCAGCGTTGAAGAGTACACTGAAGCTTTCTTT.

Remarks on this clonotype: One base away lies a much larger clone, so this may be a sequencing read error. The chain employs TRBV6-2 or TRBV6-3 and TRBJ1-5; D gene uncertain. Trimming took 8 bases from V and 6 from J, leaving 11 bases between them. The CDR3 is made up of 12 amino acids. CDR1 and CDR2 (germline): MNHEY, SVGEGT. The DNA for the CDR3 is TGTGCCAGCGCCGCACGTGGTCAGCCCCAGCATTTT. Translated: CASAARGQPQHF.

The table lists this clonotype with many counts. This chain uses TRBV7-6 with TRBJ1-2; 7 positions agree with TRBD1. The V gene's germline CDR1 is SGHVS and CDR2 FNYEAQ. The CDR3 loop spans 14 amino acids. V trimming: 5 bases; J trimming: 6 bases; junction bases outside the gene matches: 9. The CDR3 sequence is CASSPLTGSDGYTF. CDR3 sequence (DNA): TGTGCCAGCAGCCCCTTGACAGGGTCAGATGGCTACACCTTC.

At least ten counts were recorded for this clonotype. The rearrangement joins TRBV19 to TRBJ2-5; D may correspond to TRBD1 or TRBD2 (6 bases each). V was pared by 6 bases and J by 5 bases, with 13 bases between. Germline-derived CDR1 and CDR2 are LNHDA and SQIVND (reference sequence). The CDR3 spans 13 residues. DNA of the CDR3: TGTGCCAGTAGACAGGGAGGAGAGGAGACCCAGTACTTC. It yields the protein CASRQGGEETQYF. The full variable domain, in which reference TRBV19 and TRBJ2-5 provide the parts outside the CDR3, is DGGITQSPKYLFRKEGQNVTLSCEQNLNHDAMYWYRQDPGQGLRLIYYSQIVNDFQKGDIAEGYSVSREKKESFPLTVTSAQKNPTAFYLCASRQGGEETQYFGPGTRLLVL.

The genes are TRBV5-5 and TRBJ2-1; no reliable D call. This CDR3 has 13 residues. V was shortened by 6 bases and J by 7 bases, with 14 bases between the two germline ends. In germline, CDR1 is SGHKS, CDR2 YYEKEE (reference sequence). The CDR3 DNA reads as TGTGCCAGCAACTTAGCCCCAAGGAATGAGCAGTTCTTC. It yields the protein CASNLAPRNEQFF.